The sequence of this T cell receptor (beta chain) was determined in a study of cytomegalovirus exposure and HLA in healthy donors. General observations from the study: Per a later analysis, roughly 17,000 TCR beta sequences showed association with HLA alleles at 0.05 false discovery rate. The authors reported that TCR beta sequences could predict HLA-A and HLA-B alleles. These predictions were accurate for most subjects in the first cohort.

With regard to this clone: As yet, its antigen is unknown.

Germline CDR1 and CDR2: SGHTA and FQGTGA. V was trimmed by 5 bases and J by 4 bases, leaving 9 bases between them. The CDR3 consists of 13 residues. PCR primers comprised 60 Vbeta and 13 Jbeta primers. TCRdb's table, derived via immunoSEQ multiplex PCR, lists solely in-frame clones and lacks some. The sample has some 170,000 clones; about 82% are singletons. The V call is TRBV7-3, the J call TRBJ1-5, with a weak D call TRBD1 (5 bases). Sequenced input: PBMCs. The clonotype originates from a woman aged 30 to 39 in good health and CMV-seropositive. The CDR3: CASSPGTNQPQHF. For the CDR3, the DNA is TGTGCCAGCAGCCCCGGGACTAATCAGCCCCAGCATTTT. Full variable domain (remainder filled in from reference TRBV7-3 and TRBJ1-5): GAGVSQTPSNKVTEKGKYVELRCDPISGHTALYWYRQSLGQGPEFLIYFQGTGAADDSGLPNDRFFAVRPEGSVSTLKIQRTERGDSAVYLCASSPGTNQPQHFGDGTRLSIL.